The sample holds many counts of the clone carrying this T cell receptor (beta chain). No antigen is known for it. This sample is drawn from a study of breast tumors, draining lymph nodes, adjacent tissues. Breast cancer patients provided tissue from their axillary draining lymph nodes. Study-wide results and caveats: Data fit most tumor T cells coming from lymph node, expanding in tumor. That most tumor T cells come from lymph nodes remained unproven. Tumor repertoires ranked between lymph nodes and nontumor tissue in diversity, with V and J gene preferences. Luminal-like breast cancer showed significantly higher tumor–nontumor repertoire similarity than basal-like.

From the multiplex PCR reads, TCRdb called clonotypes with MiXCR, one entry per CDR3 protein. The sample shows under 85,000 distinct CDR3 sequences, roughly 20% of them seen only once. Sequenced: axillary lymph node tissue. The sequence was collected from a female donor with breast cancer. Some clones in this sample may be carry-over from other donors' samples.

CDR3: CASSLNSGRARDTQYF. The DNA for the CDR3 is TGTGCCAGCAGCCTTAATAGCGGGAGGGCCAGAGATACGCAGTATTTT. This chain joins TRBV7-8 and TRBJ2-3, with 11 bases lining up with TRBD2. CDR1 SGHVS and CDR2 FQNEAQ come from the germline V gene. With 5 bases clipped from V and 5 bases from J, the junction kept 9 bases outside the gene matches. CDR3 length: 16 residues. The whole variable domain, remainder taken from reference TRBV7-8 and TRBJ2-3, is GAGVSQSPRYKVAKRGQDVALRCDPISGHVSLFWYQQALGQGPEFLTYFQNEAQLDKSGLPSDRFFAERPEGSVSTLKIQRTQQEDSAVYLCASSLNSGRARDTQYFGPGTRLTVL.